Listed below are T cell receptor beta chains from one sample, sequenced in a study of Graves' ophthalmopathy and Graves' hyperthyroidism. TCRdb analysed the multiplex PCR reads with MiXCR anew, one entry per CDR3 protein. The sample has 740,000 or so distinct CDR3 sequences, 40% seen once. Sequenced: peripheral blood. All receptors come from an adult man with Graves' ophthalmopathy. Both conserved end residues are part of each CDR3. The D gene is left open where the match is weak. Only some rows state a clone size, as once, few, many or a class for expanded clones.

clone_size	v_call	d_call	j_call	cdr3_nt	cdr3_aa
-	TRBV5-4	TRBD1	TRBJ1-4	TGTGCCAGCAGCGCGGACAGGACTAATGAAAAACTGTTTTTT	CASSADRTNEKLFF
-	TRBV20-1	TRBD2	TRBJ2-5	TGCAGTGCTCCAACTAGCGGGGGGCAAGGGACCCAGTACTTC	CSAPTSGGQGTQYF
-	TRBV11-2	TRBD1	TRBJ1-2	TGTGCCAGCAGCACATACAGGGGGCCTCTCTATGGCTACACCTTC	CASSTYRGPLYGYTF
-	TRBV2	TRBD1	TRBJ1-1	TGTGCCAGCAGTAACTCGAAGCGGGCAGGGGGCTCGATGAACACTGAAGCTTTCTTT	CASSNSKRAGGSMNTEAFF
few	TRBV7-2	TRBD2	TRBJ2-7	TGTGCCAGCAGCCCCCCCCAGCGGGGGGGGGGCGAGCAGTACTTC	CASSPPQRGGGEQYF
-	TRBV7-9	-	TRBJ1-3	TGTGCCAGCGTGGGACAAAGCTCTGGAAACACCATATATTTT	CASVGQSSGNTIYF
-	TRBV19	-	TRBJ2-1	TGTGCCAGTACTGAGACAGGGAGGAATGAGCAGTTCTTC	CASTETGRNEQFF
-	TRBV29-1	TRBD1	TRBJ2-2	TGCAGCGTTTGGAGAGCAGGCCAGGGGGCGAGCGGGGAGCTGTTTTTT	CSVWRAGQGASGELFF
-	TRBV11-1	-	TRBJ2-7	TGTGCTAGGCAGGGCTACTCCTACGAGCAGTACTTC	CARQGYSYEQYF
-	TRBV7-9	TRBD1	TRBJ2-7	TGTGCCAGCAGCAATAAACGACAGGGTTCCTCCTACGAGCAGTACTTC	CASSNKRQGSSYEQYF
-	TRBV4-3	-	TRBJ2-5	TGCGCCAGCAGCCAAGGCGACATAAGGGAGACCCAGTACTTC	CASSQGDIRETQYF
-	TRBV9	TRBD1	TRBJ1-6	TGTGCCAGCAGCGTCAGGGGGATTTCACCCCTCCACTTT	CASSVRGISPLHF
-	TRBV7-8	TRBD2	TRBJ2-2	TGTGCCAGCAGCCCGGGCACGACTAGCGGGAGTCCGAACACCGGGGAGCTGTTTTTT	CASSPGTTSGSPNTGELFF
-	TRBV29-1	-	TRBJ2-5	TGCAGCGGGAGGGCCTGGGAGACCCAGTACTTC	CSGRAWETQYF
many	TRBV29-1	-	TRBJ1-5	TGCAGCGTTGCATTCAGCACAGGCCCGGGGCAGCCCCAGCATTTT	CSVAFSTGPGQPQHF
-	TRBV10-3	TRBD1	TRBJ2-5	TGTGCCACCAACGACAGGGACGAGACCCAGTACTTC	CATNDRDETQYF
many	TRBV12-3/TRBV12-4	-	TRBJ2-5	TGTGCCAGCAGTAGACAGGGAGGTCAAGAGACCCAGTACTTC	CASSRQGGQETQYF
many	TRBV10-3	TRBD1	TRBJ1-2	TGTGCCATCAGGGGACAGGGAGAATATGGCTACACCTTC	CAIRGQGEYGYTF
-	TRBV20-1	-	TRBJ1-5	TGCAGTGCTAGAGATGCGGAAATGAGCAATCAGCCCCAGCATTTT	CSARDAEMSNQPQHF
many	TRBV12-3/TRBV12-4	-	TRBJ1-2	TGTGCCAGCAGTGACGATGGCTACACCTTC	CASSDDGYTF
-	TRBV6-6	TRBD1	TRBJ1-2	TGTGCCAGCAGTTATCAGGCAGGGGGCGGCTACACCTTC	CASSYQAGGGYTF
-	TRBV2	-	TRBJ2-5	TGTGCCAGCTCACCATACCTCCCGGGTGGTGGACCCCAAGAGACCCAGTACTTC	CASSPYLPGGGPQETQYF
-	TRBV10-2	-	TRBJ1-1	TGCGCCAGCGTGGGGGTCGGTTCCACTGAAGCTTTCTTT	CASVGVGSTEAFF
few	TRBV24-1	-	TRBJ1-5	TGTGCCAGCTCACCACAAGTAGGAGATCAGCCCCAGCATTTT	CASSPQVGDQPQHF
-	TRBV20-1	-	TRBJ2-7	TGCAGTGCTAGACCCAGGCTGCTCTCCTACGAGCAGTACTTC	CSARPRLLSYEQYF
few	TRBV5-1	-	TRBJ2-7	TGCGCCAGCAGCTTGGAATCGGGACTTTCGAGGACGTACGAGCAGTACTTC	CASSLESGLSRTYEQYF
once	TRBV7-2	-	TRBJ2-5	TGTGCCAGCAGCTTGAGGGGACCAGGAACCCAGTACTTC	CASSLRGPGTQYF
-	TRBV11-2	-	TRBJ2-7	TGTGCCAGCAGCGAAGGACGGAGCTCCTACGAGCAGTACTTC	CASSEGRSSYEQYF
-	TRBV15	TRBD1	TRBJ1-2	TGTGCCACCAGCAGACAGACAGGGGACTATGGCTACACCTTC	CATSRQTGDYGYTF
-	TRBV9	-	TRBJ2-6	TGTGCCAGCAGCGTAGGTGGAAGGGGGGCCAACGTCCTGACTTTC	CASSVGGRGANVLTF
-	TRBV11-2	TRBD1	TRBJ1-5	TGTGCCAGCAGCCGTGGACAGGGGAATAGCAATCAGCCCCAGCATTTT	CASSRGQGNSNQPQHF
-	TRBV2	-	TRBJ1-3	TGTGCCTGCAGCGCAGGGTTTGTGGCTGGAAACACCATATATTTT	CACSAGFVAGNTIYF
few	TRBV20-1	TRBD1	TRBJ1-5	TGCAGTGCTAGAGAATGGGACAGGGCGGGCAATCAGCCCCAGCATTTT	CSAREWDRAGNQPQHF
-	TRBV7-6	-	TRBJ2-7	TGTGCCAGCAGCCTTAGTGAGGGTGGGCTCACCTACGAGCAGTACTTC	CASSLSEGGLTYEQYF
-	TRBV6-1	TRBD1	TRBJ2-6	TGTGCCAGCGGGGACAGGGGAACTGGGGCCAACGTCCTGACTTTC	CASGDRGTGANVLTF
many	TRBV7-8	-	TRBJ2-5	TGTGCCAGCAGCTCCGCTAGCACGGAGACCCAGTACTTC	CASSSASTETQYF
-	TRBV7-2	TRBD1	TRBJ1-5	TGTGCCAGCAGCGGCGAGGGACAGGCAGCTTATAGCAATCAGCCCCAGCATTTT	CASSGEGQAAYSNQPQHF
many	TRBV6-5	-	TRBJ1-2	TGTGCCACCCTAGGGGCTTCGGGACATGGCTACACCTTC	CATLGASGHGYTF
-	TRBV24-1	-	TRBJ1-5	TGTGCCACCAGTGATACTAGCGGGGAGACCCAGCATTTT	CATSDTSGETQHF
-	TRBV7-2	TRBD1	TRBJ2-5	TGTACCAGCAGACGAACAGGGGAAGAGACCCAATACTTC	CTSRRTGEETQYF
-	TRBV6-5	-	TRBJ1-5	TGTGCCAGCAGGGGACGATACGACCAGCCCCAGCATTTT	CASRGRYDQPQHF
once	TRBV10-3	-	TRBJ1-1	TGTGCCTGCAGTTACGTCGCAGGGATGTGGAACACTGAAGCTTTCTTT	CACSYVAGMWNTEAFF
-	TRBV12-5	TRBD1	TRBJ1-1	TGTGCTAGTGGCATTGGCGGGGGGGACAGGCTGAACACTGAAGCTTCCTTT	CASGIGGGDRLNTEASF
-	TRBV6-5	TRBD1	TRBJ2-5	TGTGCCAGCAGTGGCCGGGACAGGGGCCAAGAGACCCAGTACTTC	CASSGRDRGQETQYF
-	TRBV9	-	TRBJ2-2	TGTGCCAGCAGCGTCGGAGGCAGGGAGACCGGGGAGCTGTTTTTT	CASSVGGRETGELFF
-	TRBV4-2	TRBD1	TRBJ1-4	TGTGCCAGCAGCCGCTTGCCGGGACAGAACAATGAAAAACTGTTTTTT	CASSRLPGQNNEKLFF